The present T cell receptor (beta chain) was sequenced within a study of Ad26.COV2.S vaccination and SARS-CoV-2 variants. The table came from immunoSEQ multiplex PCR; TCRdb's copy has only in-frame clones and leaves some out. This table has around 300,000 clones, around 90% appearing once. CDR1 and CDR2 (germline): SGHAT, FQNNGV. The CDR3 runs to 13 residues. With 3 bases removed from V and 3 bases from J, the gap between germline ends came to 9 bases. Treatment noted: over 15 received Ad26.COV2.S at low or high dose, single or two shots; roughly five received placebo; per-sample allocation not given. Specimen acquisition occurred on day 63 following the initial vaccine or placebo injection. In the vaccine, an Ad26 vector expressed the SARS-CoV-2 spike of the Wuhan strain. This clone was picked up a small number of times.

This chain links TRBV11-2 with TRBJ2-7; D unclear. The TCR comes from a person between 18 and 60 years old who received the Ad26.COV2.S COVID-19 vaccine or a placebo. Sequencing used peripheral blood, obtained in a trial of Ad26.COV2.S vaccine versus placebo. The CDR3 reads CASSFAKYYEQYF. CDR3 nucleotides: TGTGCCAGCAGCTTCGCCAAGTACTACGAGCAGTACTTC.